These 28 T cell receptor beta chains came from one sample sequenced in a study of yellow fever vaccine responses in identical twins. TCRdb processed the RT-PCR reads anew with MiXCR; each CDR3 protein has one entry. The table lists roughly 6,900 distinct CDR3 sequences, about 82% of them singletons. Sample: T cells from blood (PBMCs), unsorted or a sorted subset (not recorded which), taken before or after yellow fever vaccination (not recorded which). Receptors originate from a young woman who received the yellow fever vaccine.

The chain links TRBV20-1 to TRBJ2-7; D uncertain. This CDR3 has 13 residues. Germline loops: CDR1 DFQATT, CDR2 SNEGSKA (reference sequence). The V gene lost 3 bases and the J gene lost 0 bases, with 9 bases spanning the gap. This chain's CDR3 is CSARSPSSYEQYF. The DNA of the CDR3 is TGCAGTGCTAGGTCACCCAGCTCCTACGAGCAGTACTTC.

As DNA, the CDR3 is TGTGCCAGCAGCCTCTCGGACGGAGATTCACCCCTCCACTTT. This encodes CASSLSDGDSPLHF. The rearrangement joins TRBV7-9 to TRBJ1-6; D unclear. The CDR3 is made up of 14 amino acids. Deletions cut 5 bases from V and 8 bases from J, with 13 bases between. Germline CDR1 SEHNR, CDR2 FQNEAQ (reference sequence).

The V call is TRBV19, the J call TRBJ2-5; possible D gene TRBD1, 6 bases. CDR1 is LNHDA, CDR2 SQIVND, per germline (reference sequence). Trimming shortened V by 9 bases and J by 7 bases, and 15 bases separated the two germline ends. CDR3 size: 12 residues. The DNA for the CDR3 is TGTGCCAGCCAAGGGACAAGTAGGACCCAGTACTTC. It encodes CASQGTSRTQYF.

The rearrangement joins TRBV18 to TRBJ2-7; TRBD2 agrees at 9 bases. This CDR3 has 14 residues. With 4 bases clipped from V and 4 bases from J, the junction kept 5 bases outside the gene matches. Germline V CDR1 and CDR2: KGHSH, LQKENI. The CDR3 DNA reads TGTGCCAGCTCACAACAGACTAGCGGATACGAGCAGTACTTC. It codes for CASSQQTSGYEQYF.

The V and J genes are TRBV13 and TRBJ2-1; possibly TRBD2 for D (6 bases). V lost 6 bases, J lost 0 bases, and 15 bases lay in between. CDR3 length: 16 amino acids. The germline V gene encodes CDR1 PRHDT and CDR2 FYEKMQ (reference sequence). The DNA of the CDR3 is TGTGCCAGCAGATCCCAGCGGGTGACCTCCTACAATGAGCAGTTCTTC. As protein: CASRSQRVTSYNEQFF.

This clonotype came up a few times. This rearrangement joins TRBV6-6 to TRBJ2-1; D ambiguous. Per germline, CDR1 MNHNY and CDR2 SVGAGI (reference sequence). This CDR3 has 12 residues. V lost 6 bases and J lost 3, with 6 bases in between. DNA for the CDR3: TGTGCCAGCAGCCAATACTACAATGAGCAGTTCTTC. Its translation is CASSQYYNEQFF.

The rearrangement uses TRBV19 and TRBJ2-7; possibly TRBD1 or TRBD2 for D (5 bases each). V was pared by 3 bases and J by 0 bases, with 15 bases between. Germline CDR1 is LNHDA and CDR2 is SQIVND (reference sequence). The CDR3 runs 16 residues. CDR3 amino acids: CASSIGAEGSSYEQYF. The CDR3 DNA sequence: TGTGCCAGTAGTATCGGGGCTGAAGGGTCCTCCTACGAGCAGTACTTC.

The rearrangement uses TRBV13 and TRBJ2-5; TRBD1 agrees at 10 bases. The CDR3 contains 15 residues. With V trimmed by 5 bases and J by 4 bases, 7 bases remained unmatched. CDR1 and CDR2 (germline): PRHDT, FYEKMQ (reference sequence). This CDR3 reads CASSDQTGGRETQYF. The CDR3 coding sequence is TGTGCCAGCAGCGACCAGACAGGGGGCCGAGAGACCCAGTACTTC.

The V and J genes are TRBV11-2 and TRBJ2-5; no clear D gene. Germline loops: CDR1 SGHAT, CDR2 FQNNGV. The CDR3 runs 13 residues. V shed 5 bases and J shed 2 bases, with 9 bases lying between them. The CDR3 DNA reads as TGTGCCAGCAGCCGAGGACCTCAAGAGACCCAGTACTTC. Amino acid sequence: CASSRGPQETQYF.

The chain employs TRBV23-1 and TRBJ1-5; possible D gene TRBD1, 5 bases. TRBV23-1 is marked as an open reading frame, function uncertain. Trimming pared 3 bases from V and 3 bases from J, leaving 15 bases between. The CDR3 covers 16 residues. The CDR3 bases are TGCGCCAGCAGTCAGCCCACACAGGACCTCAATCAGCCCCAGCATTTT. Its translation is CASSQPTQDLNQPQHF.

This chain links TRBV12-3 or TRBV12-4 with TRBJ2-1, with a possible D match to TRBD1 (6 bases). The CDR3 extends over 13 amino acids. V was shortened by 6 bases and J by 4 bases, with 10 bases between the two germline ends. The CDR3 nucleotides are TGTGCCAGCAGCTCACAGGGATACAATGAGCAGTTCTTC. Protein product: CASSSQGYNEQFF.

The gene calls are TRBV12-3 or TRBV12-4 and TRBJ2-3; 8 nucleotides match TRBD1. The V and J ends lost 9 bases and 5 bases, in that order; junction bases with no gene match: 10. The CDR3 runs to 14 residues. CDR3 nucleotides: TGTGCCAGTGCTTCTCAGGGGGCGGGAGATACGCAGTATTTT. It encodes CASASQGAGDTQYF.

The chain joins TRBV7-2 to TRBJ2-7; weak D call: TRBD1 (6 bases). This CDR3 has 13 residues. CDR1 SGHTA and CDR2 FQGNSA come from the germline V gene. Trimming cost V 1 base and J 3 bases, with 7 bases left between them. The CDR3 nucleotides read TGTGCCAGCAGCTTAGAACAGGGCTACGAGCAGTACTTC. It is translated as CASSLEQGYEQYF.

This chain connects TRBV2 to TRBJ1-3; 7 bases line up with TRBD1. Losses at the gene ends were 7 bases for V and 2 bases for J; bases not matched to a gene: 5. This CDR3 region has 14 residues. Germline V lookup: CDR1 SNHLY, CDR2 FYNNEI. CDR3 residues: CASNKDRAGNTIYF. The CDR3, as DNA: TGTGCCAGCAATAAAGACAGGGCTGGAAACACCATATATTTT.

The CDR3 region is CSASPGRLNTDTQYF. CDR3 bases: TGCAGCGCTTCTCCTGGCAGATTAAACACAGATACGCAGTATTTT. The V and J genes are TRBV29-1 and TRBJ2-3; D gene uncertain. There are 15 residues in the CDR3. In germline, CDR1 is SQVTM, CDR2 ANQGSEA. Deletions cut 7 bases from V and 2 bases from J, with 19 bases between.

The CDR3 loop is CSVGGRTGPYSYEQYF. CDR3 sequence (DNA): TGCAGCGTTGGTGGTAGAACCGGGCCCTACTCCTACGAGCAGTACTTC. The V gene is TRBV29-1, the J gene TRBJ2-7; D is uncertain. Germline CDR1 SQVTM, CDR2 ANQGSEA. With 4 bases removed from V and 0 bases from J, the gap between germline ends came to 19 bases. The CDR3 spans 16 residues.

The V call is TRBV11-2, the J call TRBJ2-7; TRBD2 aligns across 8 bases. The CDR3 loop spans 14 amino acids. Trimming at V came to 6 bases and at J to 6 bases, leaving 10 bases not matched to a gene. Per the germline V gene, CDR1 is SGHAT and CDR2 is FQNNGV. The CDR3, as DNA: TGTGCCAGCAGGTCGATCTTCGGACTAGCCGAGCAGTACTTC. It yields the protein CASRSIFGLAEQYF.

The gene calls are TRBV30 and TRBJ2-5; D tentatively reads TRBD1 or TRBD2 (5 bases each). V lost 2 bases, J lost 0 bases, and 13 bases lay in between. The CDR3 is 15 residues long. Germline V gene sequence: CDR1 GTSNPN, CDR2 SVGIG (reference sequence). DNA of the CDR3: TGTGCCTGGAGTAAAAATGGGGGAAACCAAGAGACCCAGTACTTC. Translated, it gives CAWSKNGGNQETQYF.

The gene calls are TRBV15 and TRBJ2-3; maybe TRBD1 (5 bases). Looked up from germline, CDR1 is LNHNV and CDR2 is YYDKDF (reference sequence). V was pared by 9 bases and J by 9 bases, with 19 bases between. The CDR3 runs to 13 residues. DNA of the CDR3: TGTGCCACGACAGCGAGGTCTTTCGGCACGCAGTATTTT. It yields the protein CATTARSFGTQYF.

The CDR3: CASRPRSGSYSYEQYF. The CDR3 coding sequence is TGTGCCAGCAGACCCAGAAGCGGGAGCTATTCCTACGAGCAGTACTTC. This chain uses TRBV25-1 with TRBJ2-7; 8 bases are shared with TRBD2. Trimming took 6 bases from V and 1 from J; bases not matched to a gene: 11. CDR3 length: 16 amino acids. The germline V gene encodes CDR1 MGHDK and CDR2 SYGVNS.

CDR3 loop: CASSTTGGAVFLGYTF. The DNA of the CDR3 is TGTGCCAGCAGTACAACAGGGGGCGCGGTATTTTTAGGCTACACCTTC. The rearrangement links TRBV12-3 or TRBV12-4 to TRBJ1-2; TRBD1 agrees at 9 bases. V trimming: 5 bases; J trimming: 8 bases; junction bases outside the gene matches: 15. The CDR3 extends over 16 amino acids.

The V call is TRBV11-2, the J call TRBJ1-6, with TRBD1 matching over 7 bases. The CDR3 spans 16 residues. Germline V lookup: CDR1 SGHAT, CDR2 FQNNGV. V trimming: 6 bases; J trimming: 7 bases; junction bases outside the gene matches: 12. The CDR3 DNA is TGTGCCAGCAGTCCAGACAGGGTGGGATTGAATTCACCCCTCCACTTT. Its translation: CASSPDRVGLNSPLHF.

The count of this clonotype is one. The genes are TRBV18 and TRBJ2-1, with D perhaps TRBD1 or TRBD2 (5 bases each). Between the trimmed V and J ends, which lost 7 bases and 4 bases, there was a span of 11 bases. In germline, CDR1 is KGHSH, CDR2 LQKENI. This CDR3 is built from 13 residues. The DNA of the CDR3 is TGTGCCAGCTTGTCCGGGACGTACAATGAGCAGTTCTTC. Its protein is CASLSGTYNEQFF.

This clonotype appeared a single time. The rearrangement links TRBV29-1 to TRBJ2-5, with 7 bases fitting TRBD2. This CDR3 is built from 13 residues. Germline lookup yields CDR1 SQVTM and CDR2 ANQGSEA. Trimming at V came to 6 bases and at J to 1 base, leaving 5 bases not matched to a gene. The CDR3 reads CSVTGGSQETQYF. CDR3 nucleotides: TGCAGCGTGACCGGGGGGTCCCAAGAGACCCAGTACTTC.

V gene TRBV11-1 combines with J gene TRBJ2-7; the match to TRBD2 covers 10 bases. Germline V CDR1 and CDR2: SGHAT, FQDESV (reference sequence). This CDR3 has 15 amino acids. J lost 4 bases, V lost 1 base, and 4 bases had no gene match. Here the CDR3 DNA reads TGTGCCAGCAGCTTAGTGCTAGCGGGAGCTTACGAGCAGTACTTC. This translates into CASSLVLAGAYEQYF. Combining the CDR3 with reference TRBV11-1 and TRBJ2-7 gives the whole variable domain EAEVAQSPRYKITEKSQAVAFWCDPISGHATLYWYRQILGQGPELLVQFQDESVVDDSQLPKDRFSAERLKGVDSTLKIQPAELGDSAMYLCASSLVLAGAYEQYFGPGTRLTVT.

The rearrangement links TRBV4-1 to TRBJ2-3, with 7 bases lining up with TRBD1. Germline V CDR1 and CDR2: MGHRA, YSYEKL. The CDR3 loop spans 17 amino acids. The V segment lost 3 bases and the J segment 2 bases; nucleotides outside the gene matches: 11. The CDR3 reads CASSHVVRDRFTDTQYF. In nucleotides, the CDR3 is TGCGCCAGCAGCCACGTCGTCCGGGACAGATTCACAGATACGCAGTATTTT.

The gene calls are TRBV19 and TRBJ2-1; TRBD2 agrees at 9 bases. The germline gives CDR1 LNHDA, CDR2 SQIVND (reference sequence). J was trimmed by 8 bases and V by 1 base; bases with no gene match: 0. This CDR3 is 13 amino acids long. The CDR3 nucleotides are TGTGCCAGTAGTATAGTAGCGGGAGATGAGCAGTTCTTC. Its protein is CASSIVAGDEQFF.

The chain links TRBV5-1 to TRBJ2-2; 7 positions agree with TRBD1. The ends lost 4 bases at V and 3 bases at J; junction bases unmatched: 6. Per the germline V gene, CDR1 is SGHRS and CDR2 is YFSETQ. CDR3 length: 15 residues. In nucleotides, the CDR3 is TGCGCCAGCAGCGCCCTACAGGGGTACACCGGGGAGCTGTTTTTT. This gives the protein CASSALQGYTGELFF.